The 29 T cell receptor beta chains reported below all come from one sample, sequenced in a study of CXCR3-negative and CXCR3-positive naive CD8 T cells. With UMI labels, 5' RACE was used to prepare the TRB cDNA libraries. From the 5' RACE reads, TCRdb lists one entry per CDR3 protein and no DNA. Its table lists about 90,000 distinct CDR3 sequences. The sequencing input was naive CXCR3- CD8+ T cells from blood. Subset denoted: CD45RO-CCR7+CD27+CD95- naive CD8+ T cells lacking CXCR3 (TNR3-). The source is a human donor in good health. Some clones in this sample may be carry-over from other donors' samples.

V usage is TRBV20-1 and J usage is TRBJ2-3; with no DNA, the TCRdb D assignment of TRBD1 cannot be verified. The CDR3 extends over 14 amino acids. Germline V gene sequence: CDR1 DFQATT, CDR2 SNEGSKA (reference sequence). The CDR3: CSVARAMRADTQYF.

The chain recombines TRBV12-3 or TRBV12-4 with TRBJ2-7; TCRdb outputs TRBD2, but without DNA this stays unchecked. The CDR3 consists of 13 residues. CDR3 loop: CASSLPLGGEQYF.

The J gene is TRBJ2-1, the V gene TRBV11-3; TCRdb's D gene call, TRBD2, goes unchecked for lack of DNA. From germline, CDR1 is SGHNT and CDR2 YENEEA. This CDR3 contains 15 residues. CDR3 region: CASREPGLAYNEQFF.

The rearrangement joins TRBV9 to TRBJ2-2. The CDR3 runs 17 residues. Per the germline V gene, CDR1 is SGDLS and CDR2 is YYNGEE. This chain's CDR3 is CASSVSSRAANTGELFF. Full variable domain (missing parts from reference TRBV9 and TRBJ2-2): DSGVTQTPKHLITATGQRVTLRCSPRSGDLSVYWYQQSLDQGLQFLIQYYNGEERAKGNILERFSAQQFPDLHSELNLSSLELGDSALYFCASSVSSRAANTGELFFGEGSRLTVL.

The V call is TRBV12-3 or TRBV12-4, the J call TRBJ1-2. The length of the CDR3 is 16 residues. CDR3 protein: CASSSTSGLANYGYTF.

The CDR3 sequence: CASSYSRDRGIYEQYF. The chain has TRBV6-5 and TRBJ2-7; TCRdb outputs TRBD1, but without DNA this stays unchecked. CDR3 length: 16 amino acids. Germline CDR1 and CDR2: MNHEY and SVGAGI.

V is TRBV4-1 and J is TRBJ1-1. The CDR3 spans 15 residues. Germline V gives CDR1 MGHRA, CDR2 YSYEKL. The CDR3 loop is CASSQLGRMNTEAFF.

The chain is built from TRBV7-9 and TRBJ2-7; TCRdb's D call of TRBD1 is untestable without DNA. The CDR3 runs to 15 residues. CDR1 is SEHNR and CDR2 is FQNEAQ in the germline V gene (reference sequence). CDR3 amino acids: CASSLGFGAAYEQYF.

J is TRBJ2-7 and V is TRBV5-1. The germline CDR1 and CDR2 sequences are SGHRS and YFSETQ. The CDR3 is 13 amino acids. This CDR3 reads CASTWTDSYEQYF.

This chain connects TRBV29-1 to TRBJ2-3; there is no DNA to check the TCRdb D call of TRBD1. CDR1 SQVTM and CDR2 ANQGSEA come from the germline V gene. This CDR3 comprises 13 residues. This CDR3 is CSVLQGNTDTQYF.

The CDR3 loop is CSVEGLDGADTQYF. The V call is TRBV29-1, the J call TRBJ2-3; the D call of TRBD2 rests on TCRdb alone, since no DNA is present to check it. In germline, CDR1 is SQVTM, CDR2 ANQGSEA. The CDR3 extends over 14 amino acids.

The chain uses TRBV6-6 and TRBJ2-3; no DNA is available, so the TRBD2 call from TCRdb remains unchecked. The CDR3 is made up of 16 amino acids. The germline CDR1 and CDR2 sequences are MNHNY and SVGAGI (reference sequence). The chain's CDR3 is CASSLFVAGYTDTQYF.

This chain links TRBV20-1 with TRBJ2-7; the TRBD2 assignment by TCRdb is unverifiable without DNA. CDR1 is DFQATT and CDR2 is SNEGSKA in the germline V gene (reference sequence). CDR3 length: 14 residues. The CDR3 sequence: CSARGGGIAEEQYF.

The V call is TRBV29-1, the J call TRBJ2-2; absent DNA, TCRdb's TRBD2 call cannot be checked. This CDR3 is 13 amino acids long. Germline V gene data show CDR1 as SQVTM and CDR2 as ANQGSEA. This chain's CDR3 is CSVEEGLSGELFF.

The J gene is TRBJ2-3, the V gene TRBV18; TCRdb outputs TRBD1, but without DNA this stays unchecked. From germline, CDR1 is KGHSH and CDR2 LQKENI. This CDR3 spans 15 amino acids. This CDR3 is CASSPIQGGTDTQYF.

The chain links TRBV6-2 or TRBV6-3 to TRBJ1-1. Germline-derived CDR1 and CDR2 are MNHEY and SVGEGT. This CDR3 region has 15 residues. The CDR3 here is CASSYSRAENTEAFF.

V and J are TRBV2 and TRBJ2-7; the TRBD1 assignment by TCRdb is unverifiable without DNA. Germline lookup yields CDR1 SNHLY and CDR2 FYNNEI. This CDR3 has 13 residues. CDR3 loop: CGGRSGQSYEQYF.

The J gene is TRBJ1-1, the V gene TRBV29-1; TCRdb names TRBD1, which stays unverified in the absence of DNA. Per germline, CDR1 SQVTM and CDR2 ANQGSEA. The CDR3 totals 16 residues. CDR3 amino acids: CSPVGEPTAMNTEAFF.

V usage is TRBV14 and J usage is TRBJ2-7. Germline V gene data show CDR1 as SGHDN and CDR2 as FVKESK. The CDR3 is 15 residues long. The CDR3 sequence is CASSQDLLVNYEQYF. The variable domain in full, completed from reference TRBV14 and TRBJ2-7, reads EAGVTQFPSHSVIEKGQTVTLRCDPISGHDNLYWYRRVMGKEIKFLLHFVKESKQDESGMPNNRFLAERTGGTYSTLKVQPAELEDSGVYFCASSQDLLVNYEQYFGPGTRLTVT.

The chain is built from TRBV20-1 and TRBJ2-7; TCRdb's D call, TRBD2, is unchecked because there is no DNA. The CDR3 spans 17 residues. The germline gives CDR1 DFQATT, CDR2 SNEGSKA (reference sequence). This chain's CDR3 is CSARDRLAGGSSYEQYF.

CDR3 sequence reads: CASSPGPGGGQETQYF. The chain links TRBV5-1 to TRBJ2-5; with no DNA, the TCRdb D assignment of TRBD1 cannot be verified. The CDR3 sequence is 16 residues long. Per germline, CDR1 SGHRS and CDR2 YFSETQ.

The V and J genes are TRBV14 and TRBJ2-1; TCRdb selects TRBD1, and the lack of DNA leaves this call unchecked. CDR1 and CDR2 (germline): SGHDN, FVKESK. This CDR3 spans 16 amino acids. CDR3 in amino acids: CASSQEGDMGPNEQFF.

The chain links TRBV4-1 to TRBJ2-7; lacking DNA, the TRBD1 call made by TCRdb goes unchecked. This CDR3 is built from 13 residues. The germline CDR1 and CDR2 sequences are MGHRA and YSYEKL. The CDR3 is CASSQGDSYEQYF.

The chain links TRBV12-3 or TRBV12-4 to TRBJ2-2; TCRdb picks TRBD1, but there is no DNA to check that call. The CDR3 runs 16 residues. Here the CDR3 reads CASSPRTGPVTGELFF.

CDR3 region: CASSYIGQPNTEAFF. The genes are TRBV7-9 and TRBJ1-1; TCRdb designates TRBD1, a call that cannot be tested without DNA. There are 15 residues in the CDR3. Germline-derived CDR1 and CDR2 are SEHNR and FQNEAQ (reference sequence). The full variable domain, rest sourced from reference TRBV7-9 and TRBJ1-1, is DTGVSQNPRHKITKRGQNVTFRCDPISEHNRLYWYRQTLGQGPEFLTYFQNEAQLEKSRLLSDRFSAERPKGSFSTLEIQRTEQGDSAMYLCASSYIGQPNTEAFFGQGTRLTVV.

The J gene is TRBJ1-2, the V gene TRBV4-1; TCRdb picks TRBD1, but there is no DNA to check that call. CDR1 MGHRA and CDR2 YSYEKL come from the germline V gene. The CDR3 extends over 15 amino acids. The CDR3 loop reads CASSQEGQGGYGYTF.

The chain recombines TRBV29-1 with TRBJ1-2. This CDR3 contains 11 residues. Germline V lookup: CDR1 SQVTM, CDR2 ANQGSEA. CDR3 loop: CSVEESYGYTF. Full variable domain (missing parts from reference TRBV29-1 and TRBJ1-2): SAVISQKPSRDICQRGTSLTIQCQVDSQVTMMFWYRQQPGQSLTLIATANQGSEATYESGFVIDKFPISRPNLTFSTLTVSNMSPEDSSIYLCSVEESYGYTFGSGTRLTVV.

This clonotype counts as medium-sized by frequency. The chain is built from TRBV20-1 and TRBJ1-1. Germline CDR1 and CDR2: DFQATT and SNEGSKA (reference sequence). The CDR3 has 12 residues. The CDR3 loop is CSAPSGVTEAFF.

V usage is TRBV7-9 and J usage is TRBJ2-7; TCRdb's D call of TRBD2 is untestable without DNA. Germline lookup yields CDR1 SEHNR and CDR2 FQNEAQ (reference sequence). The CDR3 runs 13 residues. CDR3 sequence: CASSLVQGHEQYF. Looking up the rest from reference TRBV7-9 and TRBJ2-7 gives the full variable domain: DTGVSQNPRHKITKRGQNVTFRCDPISEHNRLYWYRQTLGQGPEFLTYFQNEAQLEKSRLLSDRFSAERPKGSFSTLEIQRTEQGDSAMYLCASSLVQGHEQYFGPGTRLTVT.